A selection of T cell receptor beta chains follows, all from one sample in a study of cytomegalovirus exposure and HLA in healthy donors. Sequencing was performed with immunoSEQ multiplex PCR; in TCRdb, only in-frame clones are kept and a portion is missing. The sample includes around 150,000 clones, about 80% of them seen just once. The sequencing input was PBMCs. The receptors shown here come from a male donor in good health and CMV-seronegative. Each CDR3 is given with its conserved first and last residue. Each record gives: clone size, J gene, V gene, CDR3 protein. A row's size may be missing; if present it is once, few, many or a size class.

>.|TRBJ1-4|TRBV7-9
CASSTLLTGTGSFEKLFF
>.|TRBJ2-6|TRBV10-3
CAISGTVSGANVLTF
>once|TRBJ1-2|TRBV6-1
CASSGRQGRAYGYTF
>.|TRBJ2-1|TRBV6-6
CASSYRPQNEQFF
>.|TRBJ1-3|TRBV7-2
CASSLMGAFGSGNTIYF
>.|TRBJ1-1|TRBV7-8
CASSLVENTEAFF
>.|TRBJ2-7|TRBV2
CASSATTELTEQYF
>.|TRBJ1-2|TRBV18
CASSSSSYGYTF
>.|TRBJ1-6|TRBV27
CASSVQGSSYNSPLHF
>few|TRBJ2-1|TRBV6-1
CASGDTYNEQFF
>.|TRBJ2-6|TRBV7-9
CASNTDSQASGANVLTF
>few|TRBJ1-5|TRBV28
CASSSRVSNQPQHF
>.|TRBJ1-1|TRBV6-5
CASSDPGFNTEAFF
>.|TRBJ1-3|TRBV19
CASRQFSGTGYGNTIYF
>.|TRBJ2-2|TRBV5-6
CANSSDRVYTGELFF
>.|TRBJ1-1|TRBV6-6
CASSSPGASNTEAFF
>few|TRBJ1-5|TRBV6-1
CASSEERPQHF
>.|TRBJ2-5|TRBV9
CASSAGGLAEETQYF
>.|TRBJ2-2|TRBV7-3
CASSLDPGGPTGELFF
>few|TRBJ1-2|TRBV6-1
CASSERGDGYTF
>.|TRBJ1-5|TRBV19
CASSPYPGGHNQPQHF
>.|TRBJ2-3|TRBV6-5
CASSYSGGGGTDTQYF
>.|TRBJ1-2|TRBV7-8
CASSLIAQTGYGYTF
>.|TRBJ1-2|TRBV28
CASSLTANYGYTF
>.|TRBJ1-1|TRBV5-8
CASSYKYTGPTAFF
>.|TRBJ2-2|TRBV11-2
CASSLNEPGQGAIGELFF
>.|TRBJ1-2|TRBV21-1
CASSKGNGGQGACDYGYTF
>.|TRBJ1-1|TRBV7-9
CASSSARQGRTEAFF
>few|TRBJ2-7|TRBV6-5
CASSYTRGREYF
>.|TRBJ2-1|TRBV7-2
CASSLDRGGYNEQFF
>.|TRBJ1-5|TRBV4-1
CASSQAQGVTQPQHF
>few|TRBJ2-7|TRBV6-5
CARGRLGTSSYEQYF
>.|TRBJ2-2|TRBV9
CASSEAGGGRTGELFF
>.|TRBJ2-3|TRBV7-9
CASSPRGTSRGTDTQYF
>.|TRBJ2-5|TRBV10-3
CAISESAPAETQYF
>.|TRBJ2-3|TRBV10-3
CAISGGITDTQYF
>.|TRBJ1-2|TRBV11-1
CASSPRQGQNGYTF
>once|TRBJ1-1|TRBV28
CATEQVDTEAFF
>.|TRBJ1-1|TRBV5-1
CASSLTENTEAFF
>.|TRBJ2-7|TRBV6-5
CASRRGQQTYEQYF
>.|TRBJ1-3|TRBV7-6
CASSSRDRAGSGNTIYF
>.|TRBJ2-7|TRBV29-1
CTPPGGGKGYEQYF
>few|TRBJ1-1|TRBV11-2
CASSLNIIRTEAFF
>.|TRBJ1-1|TRBV28
CASINRGRGTEAFF
>once|TRBJ1-1|TRBV4-1
CASSQDRGLGTEAFF
>.|TRBJ1-1|TRBV5-1
CASSLIPGNTEAFF
>.|TRBJ1-5|TRBV19
CASSRGRGGAGSNQPQHF
>.|TRBJ1-1|TRBV4-3
CASSQATRGYTEAFF
>.|TRBJ1-2|TRBV5-6
CASSPRDRANYGYTF